Below are 5 T cell receptor beta chains sequenced from a single sample in a study of identical twins. Each CDR3 protein is one row after TCRdb ran MiXCR on the 5' RACE reads. The table lists roughly 1,500,000 distinct CDR3 sequences, around 33% of them singletons. Material for sequencing was cord blood. The receptors were sampled from a newborn girl in good health.

This clonotype has a count of ten or more. V is TRBV29-1 and J is TRBJ1-2; D might be TRBD1 (5 bases). Germline V CDR1 and CDR2: SQVTM, ANQGSEA. Trimming removed 5 bases at V and 0 bases at J, with 10 bases between. The CDR3 is 13 residues long. CDR3 loop: CSVSGGANYGYTF. The CDR3 DNA is TGCAGCGTTAGTGGGGGAGCTAACTATGGCTACACCTTC.

This chain joins TRBV28 and TRBJ1-2, with 10 bases identical to TRBD1. CDR1 is MDHEN, CDR2 SYDVKM, per germline. CDR3 length equals 14 residues. The J segment lost 6 bases and the V segment lost 5 bases, leaving 6 bases of the junction unmatched. The CDR3 reads CASSTRGTGDGYTF. The DNA for the CDR3 is TGTGCCAGCAGTACAAGGGGGACAGGGGATGGCTACACCTTC.

V and J are TRBV12-3 or TRBV12-4 and TRBJ1-5; tentatively, D is TRBD1 (5 bases). This CDR3 has 15 residues. The V and J ends lost 5 bases and 6 bases respectively, with 17 bases between them. The CDR3 DNA is TGTGCCAGCAGTCCCTTCCGGGGGGGAGGTCAGCCCCAGCATTTT. It encodes CASSPFRGGGQPQHF.

The chain couples TRBV11-1 to TRBJ2-7, with 7 bases lining up with TRBD2. V lost 0 bases to trimming and J lost 7 bases; unmatched junction nucleotides: 12. Per germline, CDR1 SGHAT and CDR2 FQDESV (reference sequence). CDR3 length: 16 residues. The CDR3, as DNA: TGTGCCAGCAGCTTAGCCGGGACTACCCAAAACTATGAGCAGTACTTC. Its protein is CASSLAGTTQNYEQYF.

The table lists this clonotype with a few counts. The CDR3 DNA reads as TGCAGCGTAGAGCGGATAATGAACACTGAAGCTTTCTTT. It specifies CSVERIMNTEAFF. The chain joins TRBV29-1 to TRBJ1-1, with no clear D. The CDR3 contains 13 residues. Looked up from germline, CDR1 is SQVTM and CDR2 is ANQGSEA. The V end lost 6 bases, the J end lost 0 bases, and 11 bases lay between the germline ends.